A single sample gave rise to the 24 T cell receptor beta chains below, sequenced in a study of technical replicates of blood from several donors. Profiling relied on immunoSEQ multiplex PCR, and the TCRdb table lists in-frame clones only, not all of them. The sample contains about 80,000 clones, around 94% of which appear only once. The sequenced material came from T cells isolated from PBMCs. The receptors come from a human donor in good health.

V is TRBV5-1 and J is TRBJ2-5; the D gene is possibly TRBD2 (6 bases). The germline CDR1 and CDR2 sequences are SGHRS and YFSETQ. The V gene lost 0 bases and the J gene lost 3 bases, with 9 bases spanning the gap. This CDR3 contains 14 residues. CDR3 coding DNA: TGCGCCAGCAGCTTGGATACGGGGGAAGAGACCCAGTACTTC. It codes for CASSLDTGEETQYF.

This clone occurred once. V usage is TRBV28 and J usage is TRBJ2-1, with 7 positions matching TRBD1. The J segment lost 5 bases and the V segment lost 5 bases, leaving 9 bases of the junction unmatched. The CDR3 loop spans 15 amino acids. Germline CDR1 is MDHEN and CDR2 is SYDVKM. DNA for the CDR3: TGTGCCAGCAGTATAACGGGACAGTCTCACAATGAGCAGTTCTTC. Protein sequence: CASSITGQSHNEQFF.

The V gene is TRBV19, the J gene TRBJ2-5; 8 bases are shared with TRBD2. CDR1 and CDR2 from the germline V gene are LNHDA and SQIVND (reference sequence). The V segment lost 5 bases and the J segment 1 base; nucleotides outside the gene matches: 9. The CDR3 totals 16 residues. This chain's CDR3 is CASSAGLATLQETQYF. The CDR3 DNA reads TGTGCCAGTAGTGCCGGACTAGCCACACTCCAAGAGACCCAGTACTTC.

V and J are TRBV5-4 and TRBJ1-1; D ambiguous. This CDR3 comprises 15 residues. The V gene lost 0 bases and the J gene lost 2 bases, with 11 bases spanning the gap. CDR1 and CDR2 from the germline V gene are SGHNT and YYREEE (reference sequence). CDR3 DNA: TGTGCCAGCAGCTTGGCTGTCAGGCAAAACACTGAAGCTTTCTTT. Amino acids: CASSLAVRQNTEAFF.

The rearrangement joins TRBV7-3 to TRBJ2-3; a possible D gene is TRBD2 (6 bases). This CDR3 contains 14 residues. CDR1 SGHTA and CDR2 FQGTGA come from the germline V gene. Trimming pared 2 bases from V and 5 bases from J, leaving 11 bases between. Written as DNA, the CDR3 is TGTGCCAGCAGCTTACTAGCGATCGGAGATACGCAGTATTTT. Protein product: CASSLLAIGDTQYF.

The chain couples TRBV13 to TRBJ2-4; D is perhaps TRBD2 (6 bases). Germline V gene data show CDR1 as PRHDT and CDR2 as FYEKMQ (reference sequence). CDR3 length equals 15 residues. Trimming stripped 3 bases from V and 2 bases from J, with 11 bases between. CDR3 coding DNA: TGTGCCAGCAGCTTCGGGGGAGAGACCAAAAACATTCAGTACTTC. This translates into CASSFGGETKNIQYF.

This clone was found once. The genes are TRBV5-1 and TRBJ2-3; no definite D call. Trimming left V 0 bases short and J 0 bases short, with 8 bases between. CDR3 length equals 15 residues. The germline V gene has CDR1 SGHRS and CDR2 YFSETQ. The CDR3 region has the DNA TGCGCCAGCAGCTTGGCCCTACTCAGCACAGATACGCAGTATTTT. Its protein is CASSLALLSTDTQYF.

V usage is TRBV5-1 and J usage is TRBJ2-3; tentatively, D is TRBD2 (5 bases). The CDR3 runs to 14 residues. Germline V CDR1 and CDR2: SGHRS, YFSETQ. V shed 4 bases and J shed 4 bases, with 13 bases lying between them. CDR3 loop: CASSIGVLPDTQYF. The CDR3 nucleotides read TGCGCCAGCAGCATCGGGGTACTCCCAGATACGCAGTATTTT.

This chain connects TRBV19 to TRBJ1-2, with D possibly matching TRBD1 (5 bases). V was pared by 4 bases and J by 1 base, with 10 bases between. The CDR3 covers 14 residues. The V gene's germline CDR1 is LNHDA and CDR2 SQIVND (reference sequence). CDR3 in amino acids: CASSTTQGNYGYTF. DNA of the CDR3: TGTGCCAGTAGTACCACTCAGGGTAACTATGGCTACACCTTC.

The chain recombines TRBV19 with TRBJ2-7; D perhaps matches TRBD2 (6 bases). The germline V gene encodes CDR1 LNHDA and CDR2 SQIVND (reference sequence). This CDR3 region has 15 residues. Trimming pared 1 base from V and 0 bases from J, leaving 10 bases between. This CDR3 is CASSIGAGNSYEQYF. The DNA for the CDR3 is TGTGCCAGTAGTATAGGGGCGGGGAACTCCTACGAGCAGTACTTC.

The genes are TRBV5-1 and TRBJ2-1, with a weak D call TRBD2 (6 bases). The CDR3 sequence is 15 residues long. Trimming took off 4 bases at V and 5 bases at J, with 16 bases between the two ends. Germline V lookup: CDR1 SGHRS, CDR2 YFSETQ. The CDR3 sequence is CASSPRGRDHNEQFF. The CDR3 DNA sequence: TGCGCCAGCAGCCCCCGAGGGCGGGACCACAATGAGCAGTTCTTC.

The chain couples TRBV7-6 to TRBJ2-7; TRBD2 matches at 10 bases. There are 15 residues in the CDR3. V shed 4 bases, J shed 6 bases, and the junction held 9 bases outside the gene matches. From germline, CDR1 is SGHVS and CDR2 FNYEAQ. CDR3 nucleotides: TGTGCCAGCAGCTCCGTAGCGGGAGGACCTTTCGAGCAGTACTTC. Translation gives CASSSVAGGPFEQYF.

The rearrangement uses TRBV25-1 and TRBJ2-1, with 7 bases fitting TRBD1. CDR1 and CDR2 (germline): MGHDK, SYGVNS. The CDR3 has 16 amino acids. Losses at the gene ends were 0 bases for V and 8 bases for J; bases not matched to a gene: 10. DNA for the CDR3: TGTGCCAGCAGTGAATATGACAGGGCCCGGGGCGATGAGCAGTTCTTC. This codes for CASSEYDRARGDEQFF.

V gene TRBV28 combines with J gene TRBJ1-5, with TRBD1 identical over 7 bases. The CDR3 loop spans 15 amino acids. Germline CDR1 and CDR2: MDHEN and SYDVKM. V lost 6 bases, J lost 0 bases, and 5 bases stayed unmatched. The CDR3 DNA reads TGTGCCAGCAGCCGAGGGGGCCCTAGCAATCAGCCCCAGCATTTT. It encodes CASSRGGPSNQPQHF. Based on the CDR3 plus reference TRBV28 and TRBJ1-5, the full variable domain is DVKVTQSSRYLVKRTGEKVFLECVQDMDHENMFWYRQDPGLGLRLIYFSYDVKMKEKGDIPEGYSVSREKKERFSLILESASTNQTSMYLCASSRGGPSNQPQHFGDGTRLSIL.

The CDR3 nucleotides read TGCGCCCCCGTTAGGACAGGCCATCAGCCCCAGCATTTT. It specifies CAPVRTGHQPQHF. The V and J genes are TRBV23-1 and TRBJ1-5, with 7 bases matching TRBD1. TRBV23-1 is treated as an ORF (open reading frame) with a function not yet certain. Losses at the gene ends were 11 bases for V and 5 bases for J; bases not matched to a gene: 9. The CDR3 is 13 residues long.

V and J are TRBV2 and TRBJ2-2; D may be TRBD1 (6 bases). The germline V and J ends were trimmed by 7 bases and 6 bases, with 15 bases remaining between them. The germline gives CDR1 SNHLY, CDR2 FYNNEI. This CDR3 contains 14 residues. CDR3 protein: CASKAGDVSGELFF. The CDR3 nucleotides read TGTGCCAGCAAAGCAGGGGATGTTTCCGGGGAGCTGTTTTTT.

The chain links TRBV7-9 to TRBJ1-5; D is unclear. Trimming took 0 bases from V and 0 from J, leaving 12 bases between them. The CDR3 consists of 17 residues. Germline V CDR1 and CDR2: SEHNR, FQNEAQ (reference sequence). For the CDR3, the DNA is TGTGCCAGCAGCTTAGCGTTGGCAGACTCTAGCAATCAGCCCCAGCATTTT. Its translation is CASSLALADSSNQPQHF.

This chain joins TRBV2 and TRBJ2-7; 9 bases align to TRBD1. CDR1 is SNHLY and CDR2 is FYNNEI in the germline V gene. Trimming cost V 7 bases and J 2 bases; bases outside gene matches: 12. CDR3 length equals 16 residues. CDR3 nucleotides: TGTGCCAGCACCAACTCCCGGGACAGGGAGACCTACGAGCAGTACTTC. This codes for CASTNSRDRETYEQYF.

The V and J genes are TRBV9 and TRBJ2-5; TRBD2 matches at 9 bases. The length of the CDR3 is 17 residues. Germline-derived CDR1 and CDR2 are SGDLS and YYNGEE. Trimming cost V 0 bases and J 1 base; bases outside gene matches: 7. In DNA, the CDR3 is TGTGCCAGCAGCGTAGGGGCTAGCGGGATAACCCAAGAGACCCAGTACTTC. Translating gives CASSVGASGITQETQYF.

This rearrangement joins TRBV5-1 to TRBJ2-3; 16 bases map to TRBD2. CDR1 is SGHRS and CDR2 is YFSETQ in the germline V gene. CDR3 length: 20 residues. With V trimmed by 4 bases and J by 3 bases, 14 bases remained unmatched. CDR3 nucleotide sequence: TGCGCCAGCAGCCGGAATGTTGTGGGACTAGCGGGAGGGCGGACAGATACGCAGTATTTT. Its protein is CASSRNVVGLAGGRTDTQYF.

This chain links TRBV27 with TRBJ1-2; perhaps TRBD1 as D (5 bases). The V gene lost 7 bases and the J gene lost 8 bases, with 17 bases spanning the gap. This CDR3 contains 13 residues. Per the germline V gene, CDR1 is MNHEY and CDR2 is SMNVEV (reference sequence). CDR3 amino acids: CASTPGGLGGYTF. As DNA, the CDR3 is TGTGCCAGCACCCCGGGGGGGTTGGGGGGCTACACCTTC.

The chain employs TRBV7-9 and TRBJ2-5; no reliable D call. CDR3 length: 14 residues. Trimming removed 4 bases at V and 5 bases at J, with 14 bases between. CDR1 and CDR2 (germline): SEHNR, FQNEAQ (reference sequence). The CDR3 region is CASSYVTLEETQYF. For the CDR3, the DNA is TGTGCCAGCAGCTACGTAACTTTGGAGGAGACCCAGTACTTC.

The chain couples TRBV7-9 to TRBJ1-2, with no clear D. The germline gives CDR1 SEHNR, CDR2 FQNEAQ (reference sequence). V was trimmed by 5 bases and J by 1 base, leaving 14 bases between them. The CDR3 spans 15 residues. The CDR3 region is CASSTTLPYNYGYTF. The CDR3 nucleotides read TGTGCCAGCAGCACTACCCTGCCCTATAACTATGGCTACACCTTC.

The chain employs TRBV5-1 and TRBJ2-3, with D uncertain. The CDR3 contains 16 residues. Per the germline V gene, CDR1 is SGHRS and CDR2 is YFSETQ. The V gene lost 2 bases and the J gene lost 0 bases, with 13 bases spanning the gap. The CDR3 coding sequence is TGCGCCAGCAGCTTTTCGCTGGAGTCCAGCACAGATACGCAGTATTTT. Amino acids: CASSFSLESSTDTQYF. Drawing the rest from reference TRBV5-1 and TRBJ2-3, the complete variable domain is KAGVTQTPRYLIKTRGQQVTLSCSPISGHRSVSWYQQTPGQGLQFLFEYFSETQRNKGNFPGRFSGRQFSNSRSEMNVSTLELGDSALYLCASSFSLESSTDTQYFGPGTRLTVL.